Below, 17 T cell receptor beta chains from the same sample are listed, as sequenced in a study of blood T cell repertoires in COVID-19. Profiled with immunoSEQ multiplex PCR; TCRdb holds only in-frame clones, not every one. The table lists some 260,000 clones, 82% of them singletons. The material sequenced was peripheral blood. The source is a woman younger than 30 with acute or convalescent COVID-19.

This clone turned up a few times. V usage is TRBV7-8 and J usage is TRBJ2-7, with 9 bases lining up with TRBD2. Germline V gives CDR1 SGHVS, CDR2 FQNEAQ. This CDR3 spans 14 amino acids. Losses at the gene ends were 3 bases for V and 1 base for J; bases not matched to a gene: 1. Written as DNA, the CDR3 is TGTGCCAGCAGCTTGGCGGGAGGGTCCTACGAGCAGTACTTC. It yields the protein CASSLAGGSYEQYF.

This clone was detected only once. V gene TRBV5-1 combines with J gene TRBJ1-4, with a tentative D call TRBD1 (6 bases). This CDR3 has 17 amino acids. Trimming pared 4 bases from V and 3 bases from J, leaving 19 bases between. CDR1 and CDR2 from the germline V gene are SGHRS and YFSETQ. CDR3 residues: CASSHGQRTPANEKLFF. CDR3 sequence (DNA): TGCGCCAGCAGCCATGGACAGCGGACGCCTGCTAATGAAAAACTGTTTTTT.

The genes are TRBV27 and TRBJ2-3; D is possibly TRBD2 (5 bases). The CDR3 extends over 15 amino acids. V lost 2 bases and J lost 0, with 9 bases in between. CDR1 is MNHEY, CDR2 SMNVEV, per germline (reference sequence). The CDR3 region has the DNA TGTGCCAGCAGTTTAGGACTCTCGAGCACAGATACGCAGTATTTT. Translated: CASSLGLSSTDTQYF.

This sequence joins TRBV12-5 and TRBJ2-7, with D unclear. V was trimmed by 1 base and J by 9 bases, leaving 7 bases between them. This CDR3 spans 11 amino acids. CDR1 and CDR2 (germline): LGHNT, FRNRAP. The CDR3 DNA reads as TGTGCTAGTGGTTTGGACTCGTGGCAGTACTTC. Encoded protein: CASGLDSWQYF.

The rearrangement joins TRBV9 to TRBJ2-7, with D perhaps matching TRBD2 (6 bases). The CDR3 runs to 13 residues. V lost 3 bases and J 6 bases, leaving 13 bases between the germline ends. CDR1 is SGDLS and CDR2 is YYNGEE in the germline V gene. The CDR3 here is CASSGPRDSEQYF. For the CDR3, the DNA is TGTGCCAGCAGCGGCCCGCGGGACTCCGAGCAGTACTTC.

The chain is built from TRBV7-2 and TRBJ2-1; 7 bases map to TRBD2. V lost 4 bases to trimming and J lost 8 bases; unmatched junction nucleotides: 14. The CDR3 has 16 residues. Germline lookup yields CDR1 SGHTA and CDR2 FQGNSA. Written as DNA, the CDR3 is TGTGCCAGCAGCTCCCTGCCAGCGGGAATTTTGGATGAGCAGTTCTTC. As protein: CASSSLPAGILDEQFF.

Only one count was recorded for this clone. The rearrangement joins TRBV28 to TRBJ1-4; maybe TRBD1 (5 bases). Germline loops: CDR1 MDHEN, CDR2 SYDVKM. This CDR3 is built from 16 residues. V was cut by 3 bases and J by 0 bases, with 11 bases left in between. The CDR3 nucleotides are TGTGCCAGCAGTTTTTGGGGGGAAGCAACTAATGAAAAACTGTTTTTT. It encodes CASSFWGEATNEKLFF.

This clone was observed many times. This chain connects TRBV28 to TRBJ2-5; D unclear. This CDR3 spans 14 amino acids. Trimming took off 1 base at V and 2 bases at J, with 8 bases between the two ends. Germline values: CDR1 MDHEN, CDR2 SYDVKM. CDR3 residues: CASSLFVSQETQYF. In DNA, the CDR3 is TGTGCCAGCAGTTTATTTGTCAGTCAAGAGACCCAGTACTTC.

The chain employs TRBV5-8 and TRBJ2-5; no definite D call. CDR1 and CDR2 from the germline V gene are SGHTS and YDEGEE. V lost 0 bases, J lost 2 bases, and 8 bases lay in between. The CDR3 runs to 14 residues. The CDR3 spells CASSLVFTQETQYF. As DNA, the CDR3 is TGTGCCAGCAGCTTGGTATTCACTCAAGAGACCCAGTACTTC.

The V call is TRBV11-2, the J call TRBJ2-5; 15 positions match TRBD2. V was pared by 5 bases and J by 4 bases, with 14 bases of the junction left unmatched. CDR3 length equals 19 residues. The germline gives CDR1 SGHAT, CDR2 FQNNGV. The CDR3 bases are TGTGCCAGCAGCCGACGGCTCCTTTTGGGACTAGCGGGAGGAGAGACCCAGTACTTC. Amino acids: CASSRRLLLGLAGGETQYF.

The gene calls are TRBV25-1 and TRBJ1-2, with D possibly matching TRBD1 (6 bases). V lost 4 bases, J lost 7 bases, and 13 bases lay in between. Germline CDR1 and CDR2: MGHDK and SYGVNS. The CDR3 extends over 13 amino acids. As DNA, the CDR3 is TGTGCCAGCAGTGCTCAGGGGCAAGGTGGCTACACCTTC. Its translation: CASSAQGQGGYTF.

V and J are TRBV6-5 and TRBJ1-4; 7 bases fit TRBD1. J gave up 3 bases and V 10 bases, and 11 bases lay outside the gene matches. The CDR3 covers 15 residues. Germline V gene sequence: CDR1 MNHEY, CDR2 SVGAGI. CDR3 nucleotide sequence: TGTGCCACTAACAGACAGGGACAGCCTAATGAAAAACTGTTTTTT. Its translation is CATNRQGQPNEKLFF.

This rearrangement joins TRBV5-5 to TRBJ2-2; 7 positions match TRBD2. With V trimmed by 4 bases and J by 5 bases, 11 bases remained unmatched. Germline CDR1 reads SGHKS; CDR2 reads YYEKEE (reference sequence). The CDR3 contains 16 residues. The CDR3 protein is CASSLRRQGGTGELFF. The DNA for the CDR3 is TGTGCCAGCAGCCTCCGTAGGCAGGGAGGGACCGGGGAGCTGTTTTTT.

The genes are TRBV19 and TRBJ2-5, with 9 bases matching TRBD2. CDR1 and CDR2 (germline): LNHDA, SQIVND (reference sequence). V trimming: 3 bases; J trimming: 14 bases; junction bases outside the gene matches: 13. The CDR3 extends over 14 amino acids. CDR3 loop: CASSIDGTSIGLYF. The CDR3 region has the DNA TGTGCCAGTAGTATCGATGGGACTAGCATCGGTCTTTACTTC.

This chain connects TRBV28 to TRBJ1-6; D might be TRBD1 (5 bases). The CDR3 loop spans 13 amino acids. Germline CDR1 and CDR2: MDHEN and SYDVKM. V lost 9 bases, J lost 7 bases, and 13 bases lay in between. In nucleotides, the CDR3 is TGTGCCAGTATGGGGGGTTGGAATTCACCCCTCCACTTT. Its protein product is CASMGGWNSPLHF.

This clone showed up just a few times. This chain links TRBV10-3 with TRBJ2-1; D might be TRBD2 (6 bases). Germline-derived CDR1 and CDR2 are ENHRY and SYGVKD. Trimming took 8 bases from V and 4 from J, leaving 21 bases between them. The CDR3 totals 16 residues. CDR3 DNA sequence: TGTGCCATCCGGACTGGACTAACCGGGTTATACAATGAGCAGTTCTTC. Protein sequence: CAIRTGLTGLYNEQFF.

The CDR3 loop is CASSLLGGMGTEAFF. Written as DNA, the CDR3 is TGTGCCAGCAGTTTATTAGGGGGCATGGGAACTGAAGCTTTCTTT. The genes are TRBV27 and TRBJ1-1; 7 bases map to TRBD1. V was clipped by 1 base and J by 5 bases; unmatched bases: 7. The CDR3 sequence is 15 residues long. In germline, CDR1 is MNHEY, CDR2 SMNVEV (reference sequence).